Shown below are 8 T cell receptor beta chains from a single sample sequenced in a study of blood T cells in healthy people across ages. A J-beta primer mix and a sample-barcoded 5' primer were used in a second PCR of about 7 to 12 cycles. TCRdb re-analysed the 5' RACE reads in MiXCR, keeping a single row per CDR3 protein. The repertoire holds around 970,000 distinct CDR3 sequences, just over 50% seen once, with around 21% in the top ten. Sequencing was performed on blood. These receptor sequences come from a woman aged 55-70 years in good health.

This clonotype appeared a few times. This chain links TRBV7-2 with TRBJ2-4, with a weak D call TRBD1 (8 bases). Germline values: CDR1 SGHTA, CDR2 FQGNSA. Deletions cut 4 bases from V and 13 bases from J, with 20 bases between. The CDR3 spans 14 residues. The CDR3 here is CASSSTGAGAGQYF. CDR3 sequence (DNA): TGTGCCAGCAGCTCGACAGGGGCGGGAGCTGGGCAGTACTTC.

This chain connects TRBV5-1 to TRBJ2-1; 8 bases agree with TRBD1. The CDR3 loop spans 16 amino acids. The junction had 10 bases not matched to a gene; V was cut back by 3 bases and J by 5 bases. In germline, CDR1 is SGHRS, CDR2 YFSETQ. CDR3 region: CASSSPGGQTHNEQFF. CDR3 sequence (DNA): TGCGCCAGCAGCTCCCCAGGGGGCCAAACCCACAATGAGCAGTTCTTC.

V and J are TRBV20-1 and TRBJ2-1, with 8 positions matching TRBD2. The ends lost 1 base at V and 4 bases at J; junction bases unmatched: 6. This CDR3 contains 15 residues. CDR1 is DFQATT, CDR2 SNEGSKA, per germline (reference sequence). In nucleotides, the CDR3 is TGCAGTGCTAGAGCCCGGGAGGGCCCTTACAATGAGCAGTTCTTC. Translation: CSARAREGPYNEQFF.

This clonotype was seen more than once but under ten times. V and J are TRBV29-1 and TRBJ2-5; 10 bases are a match to TRBD2. Germline CDR1 reads SQVTM; CDR2 reads ANQGSEA. The J segment lost 1 base and the V segment lost 7 bases, leaving 9 bases of the junction unmatched. This CDR3 comprises 15 residues. This CDR3 is CSAGMGLASQETQYF. The CDR3 coding sequence is TGCAGCGCGGGGATGGGACTAGCGAGCCAAGAGACCCAGTACTTC.

The chain uses TRBV3-1 and TRBJ2-5; 8 nucleotides line up with TRBD1. Germline assignment: CDR1 LGHDT and CDR2 YNNKEL (reference sequence). The CDR3 spans 13 residues. Germline trimming cut 7 bases from V and 10 bases from J; bases unmatched to any gene: 11. The CDR3 is CASTNGQGGIQYF. CDR3 sequence (DNA): TGTGCCAGCACAAACGGACAGGGTGGGATCCAGTACTTC.

The DNA of the CDR3 is TGTGCCAGCAGCTCCCCCTGGACGGACAGTTCCTACGAGCAGTACTTC. Protein: CASSSPWTDSSYEQYF. V gene TRBV7-2 combines with J gene TRBJ2-7, with TRBD1 as a possible D gene (6 bases). Germline CDR1 SGHTA, CDR2 FQGNSA. V lost 4 bases and J lost 1, with 17 bases in between. CDR3 length equals 16 residues. The complete variable domain, with remaining parts taken from reference TRBV7-2 and TRBJ2-7, reads GAGVSQSPSNKVTEKGKDVELRCDPISGHTALYWYRQSLGQGLEFLIYFQGNSAPDKSGLPSDRFSAERTGGSVSTLTIQRTQQEDSAVYLCASSSPWTDSSYEQYFGPGTRLTVT.

This chain uses TRBV7-9 with TRBJ2-3; D unresolved. Germline-derived CDR1 and CDR2 are SEHNR and FQNEAQ (reference sequence). The CDR3 runs 14 residues. Trimming removed 2 bases at V and 4 bases at J, with 10 bases between. CDR3 nucleotide sequence: TGTGCCAGCAGCTTATCATTCAGCGCAGATACGCAGTATTTT. Translation: CASSLSFSADTQYF.

This chain connects TRBV4-1 to TRBJ2-1; 12 bases are a match to TRBD2. The CDR3 spans 18 residues. With V trimmed by 4 bases and J by 4 bases, 11 bases remained unmatched. Germline V gene lookup returns CDR1 MGHRA and CDR2 YSYEKL. CDR3 nucleotides: TGCGCCAGCAGCCTTCAAGGCGGACTAGCGGGGAAGTACAATGAGCAGTTCTTC. Translated, it gives CASSLQGGLAGKYNEQFF.